This T cell receptor beta chain appears in the sequencing data of a study of persistence of HIV-infected CD4 T cells (dated by TCRdb to 2018 to 2020). Regarding the complete study: The median time the participants had spent on suppressive ART was 8 years. The clonality of all cells in each sorted population was assessed by TCRbeta sequencing, whereas the clonality of infected cells was assessed by proviral sequencing. Anti-CD3/anti-CD28 stimulation activated a higher proportion of cells, with a lower memory fraction, than antigen stimulation. Peripheral blood samples of up to roughly 200 mL were collected at multiple time points, except for a couple of participants, who underwent leukapheresis at a single time point. The study isolated CMV- and HIV-1 Gag-responding CD4+ T cells from ART-treated individuals to examine antigen-driven clonal expansion of HIV-1-infected cells. In the cross-participant TCR cluster analysis, roughly 8 participants were included for CMV and more than five participants were included for Gag. The paper's findings and limits, for the study overall: Bulk TCR analyses could not be restricted to the rare CMV-responding cells that actually carried HIV-1 proviruses. Only a small number of individuals took part in the study, and the range of antigens tested was limited. Degenerate expanded CDR3beta sequences were enriched in antigen-responding cells, suggesting convergent selection of CD4+ responses to CMV and Gag. Significantly lower TCRbeta richness was observed in CMV- and Gag-responding cells than in anti-CD3/anti-CD28-responding cells, and higher oligoclonality was observed in CMV-responding cells than in CD3/CD28-stimulated and Gag-responding cells. TCR oligoclonality correlated with proviral oligoclonality within the same sorted populations.

Turning to this clone: It has no known antigen specificity. No qualities accompany the bases; no much larger clone lies one base away.

In light of the paper, this sample's treatment or condition label describes: suppressive antiretroviral therapy. As a nonspecific positive control representing the CD4+ T cell repertoire, the cells were stimulated with anti-CD3/anti-CD28 magnetic beads. Responding CD4+ T cells were sorted on the basis of upregulation of both CD40 ligand and CD69. HIV-1-infected adults in whom suppressive ART had been started during chronic infection were enrolled as participants. Participants had undetectable plasma HIV-1 RNA below 50 copies/mL for at least 4 years. To be included, a participant needed positive CMV serology and a CD4+ T cell count above 400 cells/uL. Before stimulation, PBMCs were isolated using density centrifugation and depleted of CD8+ T cells. For around 18 hours, the CD8-depleted PBMCs were stimulated with anti-CD28/CD49d costimulation, a CD40-blocking antibody, and enfuvirtide to prevent new infections. Cells were sorted on a Beckman Coulter MoFlo Legacy or XDP sorter, with propidium iodide excluding dead cells. Genomic DNA was extracted using the QIAamp DNA Mini Kit for samples with more than one million cells and using the Quick-DNA Microprep Kit for all other samples.

The immunoSEQ hsTCRB assay version 4 in survey mode was used to sequence TCRbeta repertoires from genomic DNA. For TCRbeta sequencing, genomic DNA was diluted to about 9.7 ng/uL, and up to 1 ug was used per sample. Concerning the study's data processing: Analysis of the TCRbeta data was done in ImmunoSeq Analyzer 3.0, and diversity was computed on productive nucleotide rearrangements. Using the Immunarch R package, the improved Chao index served to estimate lower-bound TCR diversity and the Gini coefficient served to estimate clonality. Different nucleotide rearrangements encoding the same CDR3beta amino acid sequence were counted as distinct clonotypes. Differential abundance analysis identified TCRbeta sequences significantly enriched in antigen-responding cells relative to anti-CD3/anti-CD28-activated cells. GLIPH2 grouped TCRs by predicted peptide-MHC specificity, both within each participant and across combined participant data sets. TCRdb stores this immuneACCESS table with in-frame sequences only. Part of the clones is absent; in the studies checked, under half of the shortfall reflects unresolved V genes, and no reason is known for the rest. D and trimming come from the DNA, and the V and J calls and clone size come from that table. The sample table holds 40,000 to 55,000 clones, of which 80% to 90% were seen once. The ten largest clones capture about 3% of the sample.

V sheds 3 bases and J sheds 5 bases, leaving 7 bases between their ends. Inclusive of the bounding cysteine and phenylalanine, the CDR3 is 12 residues long. Only the CDR3 region is kept as DNA, spanning 36 bases read in frame from base 1. CDR1 and CDR2 are drawn from the germline V gene: SGHTA, FQGTGA. The material sequenced was CD4+ T cells sorted from PBMCs after roughly 20-hour stimulation, taken from a patient who received antiretroviral therapy. The meaning of the sample's cell subset or site label: CD40L+CD69+ CD4 T cells responding to anti-CD3/anti-CD28 beads, representing the overall repertoire. The clonotype originates from an adult woman with HIV who was CMV-seropositive. The chain is encoded by TRBV7-3 joined to TRBJ2-5; the D gene is unclear. The DNA is as follows: TGTGCCAGCAGCTTGTTGGGGGAGACCCAGTACTTC. This is translated as CASSLLGETQYF.